This entry concerns a single TCR beta chain. CDR3 length equals 13 residues. Germline V lookup: CDR1 SEHNR, CDR2 FQNEAQ (reference sequence). V lost 5 bases and J lost 8, with 13 bases in between. Assay: immunoSEQ multiplex PCR; the TCRdb copy retains only in-frame clones and omits some. The sample comprises roughly 400,000 clones, approximately 92% of which are singletons, and around 6.5% rests with the top ten. The data originate from a study of control samples from healthy donors and cancer patients. The chain is built from TRBV7-9 and TRBJ2-1, with D perhaps TRBD1 or TRBD2 (6 bases each). The source material was PBMCs. The receptor's source is a man aged 40-55 years with head and neck cancer. Here the CDR3 DNA reads TGTGCCAGCAGCCGCCGGGGGCAGGATGAGCAGTTCTTC. It specifies CASSRRGQDEQFF. Full variable domain (rest looked up from reference TRBV7-9 and TRBJ2-1): DTGVSQNPRHKITKRGQNVTFRCDPISEHNRLYWYRQTLGQGPEFLTYFQNEAQLEKSRLLSDRFSAERPKGSFSTLEIQRTEQGDSAMYLCASSRRGQDEQFFGPGTRLTVL.